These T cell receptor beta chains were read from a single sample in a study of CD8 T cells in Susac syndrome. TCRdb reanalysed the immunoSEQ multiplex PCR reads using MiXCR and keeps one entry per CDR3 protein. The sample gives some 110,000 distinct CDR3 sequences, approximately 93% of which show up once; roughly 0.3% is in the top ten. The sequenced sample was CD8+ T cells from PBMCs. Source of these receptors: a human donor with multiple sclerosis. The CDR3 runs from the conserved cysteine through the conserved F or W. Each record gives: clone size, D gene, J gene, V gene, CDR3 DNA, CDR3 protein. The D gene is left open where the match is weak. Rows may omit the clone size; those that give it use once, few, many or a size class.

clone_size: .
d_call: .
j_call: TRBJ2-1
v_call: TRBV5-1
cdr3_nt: TGCGCCAGCAGCGACGAGGTGAGCTCCTACAATGAGCAGTTCTTC
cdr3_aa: CASSDEVSSYNEQFF

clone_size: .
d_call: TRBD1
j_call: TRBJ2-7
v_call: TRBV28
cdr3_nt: TGTGCCAGCAGCGTAAGACAGGGGATTGGGTACGAGCAGTACTTC
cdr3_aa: CASSVRQGIGYEQYF

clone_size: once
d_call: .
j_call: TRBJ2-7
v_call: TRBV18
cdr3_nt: TGTGCCAGCTCACCAACAACAGGGTCCCCCTACGAGCAGTACTTC
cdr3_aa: CASSPTTGSPYEQYF

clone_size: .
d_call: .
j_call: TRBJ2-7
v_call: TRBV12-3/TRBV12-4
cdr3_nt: TGTGCCAGCAGTTTATTGGGGGCCCCGTGGGGGAAAGACTTC
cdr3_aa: CASSLLGAPWGKDF

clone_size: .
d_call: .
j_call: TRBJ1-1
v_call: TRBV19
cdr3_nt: TGTGCCAGTAGTATAGATACGGGGCGGAACACTGAAGCTTTCTTT
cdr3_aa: CASSIDTGRNTEAFF

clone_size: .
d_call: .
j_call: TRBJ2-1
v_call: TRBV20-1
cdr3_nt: TGCAGTGCCGGGTGGAATGAGCAGTTCTTC
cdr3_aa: CSAGWNEQFF

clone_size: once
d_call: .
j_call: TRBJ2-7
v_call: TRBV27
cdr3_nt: TGTGCCAGCAGTTTATCTTCCCGGGGGACCTACGAGCAGTACTTC
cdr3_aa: CASSLSSRGTYEQYF

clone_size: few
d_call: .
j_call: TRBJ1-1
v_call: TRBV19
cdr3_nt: TGTGCCAGTAGTATCGGTAGGAACACTGAAGCTTTCTTT
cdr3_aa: CASSIGRNTEAFF

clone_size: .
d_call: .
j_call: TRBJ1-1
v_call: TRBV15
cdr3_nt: TGTGCCTCTAGGGACGTAGGGAACACTGAAGCTTTCTTT
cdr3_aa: CASRDVGNTEAFF

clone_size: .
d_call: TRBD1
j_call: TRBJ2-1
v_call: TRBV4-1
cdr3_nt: TGCGCCAGCAGCCAAGGGGGACAGGGCTACAATGAGCAGTTCTTC
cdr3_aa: CASSQGGQGYNEQFF

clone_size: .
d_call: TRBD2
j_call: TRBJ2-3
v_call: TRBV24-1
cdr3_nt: TGTGCCACCGCGGGGGGTAGCACAGATACGCAGTATTTT
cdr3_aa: CATAGGSTDTQYF

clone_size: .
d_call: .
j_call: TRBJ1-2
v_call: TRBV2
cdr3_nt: TGTGCCAGCACGCCCCGAGGCTATGGCTACACCTTC
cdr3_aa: CASTPRGYGYTF

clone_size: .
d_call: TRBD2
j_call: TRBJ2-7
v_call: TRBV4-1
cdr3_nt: TGCGCCAGCAGCCAAGTGACTAGCGGGGCCTCCTACGAGCAGTACTTC
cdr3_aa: CASSQVTSGASYEQYF

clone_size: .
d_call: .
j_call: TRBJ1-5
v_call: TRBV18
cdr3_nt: TGTGCCAGCTCACCAGACGGACCCAATCCACCCCAGCATTTT
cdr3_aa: CASSPDGPNPPQHF

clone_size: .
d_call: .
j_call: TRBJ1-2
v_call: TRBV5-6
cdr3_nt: TGTGCCAGCAGCCACCGGGCAGGGGCGCCACCATATGGCTACACCTTC
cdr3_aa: CASSHRAGAPPYGYTF

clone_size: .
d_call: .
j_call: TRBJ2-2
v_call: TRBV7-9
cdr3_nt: TGTGCCAGCAGCCCGCGAACCCGGGAGCTGTTTTTT
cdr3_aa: CASSPRTRELFF

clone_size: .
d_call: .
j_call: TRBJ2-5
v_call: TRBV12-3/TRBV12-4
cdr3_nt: TGTGCCAGCAGTGACAGCGGGACACAAGAGACCCAGTACTTC
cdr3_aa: CASSDSGTQETQYF

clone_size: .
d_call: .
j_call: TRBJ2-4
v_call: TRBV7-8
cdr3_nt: TGTGCCAGCAGCTTATCAGGGACTCTTGCCAAAAACATTCAGTACTTC
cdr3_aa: CASSLSGTLAKNIQYF

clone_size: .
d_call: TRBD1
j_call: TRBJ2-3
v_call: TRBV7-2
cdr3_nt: TGTGCCAGCAGCCCAGACAGGGGGCGTCCCCTCACAGATACGCAGTATTTT
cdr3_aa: CASSPDRGRPLTDTQYF

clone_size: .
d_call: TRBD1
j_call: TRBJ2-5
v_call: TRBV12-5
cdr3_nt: TGTGCTAGTGGTTTGGGCAGGGGGCCCGAAGAGACCCAGTACTTC
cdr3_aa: CASGLGRGPEETQYF

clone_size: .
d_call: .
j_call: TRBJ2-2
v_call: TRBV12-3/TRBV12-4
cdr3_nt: TGTGCCAGCAGTTTCGCTGGGAACACCGGGGAGCTGTTTTTT
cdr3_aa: CASSFAGNTGELFF

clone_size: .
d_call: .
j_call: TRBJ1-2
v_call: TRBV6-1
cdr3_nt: TGTGCCAGCAGTGAGTACAGGTCAAACTATGGCTACACCTTC
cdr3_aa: CASSEYRSNYGYTF